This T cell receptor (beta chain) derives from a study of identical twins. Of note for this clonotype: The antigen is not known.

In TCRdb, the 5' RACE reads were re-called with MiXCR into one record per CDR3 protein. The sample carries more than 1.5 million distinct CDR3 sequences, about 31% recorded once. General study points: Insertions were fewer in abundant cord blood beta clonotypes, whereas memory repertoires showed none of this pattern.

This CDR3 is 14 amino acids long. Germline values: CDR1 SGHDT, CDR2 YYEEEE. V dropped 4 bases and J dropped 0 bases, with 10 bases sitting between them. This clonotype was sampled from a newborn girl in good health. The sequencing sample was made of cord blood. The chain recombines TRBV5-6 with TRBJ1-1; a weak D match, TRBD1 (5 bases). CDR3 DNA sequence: TGTGCCAGCAGCCTACAGGTCGTGAACACTGAAGCTTTCTTT. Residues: CASSLQVVNTEAFF.